This passage covers 20 T cell receptor beta chains from one sample sequenced in a study of T cells after yellow fever vaccination. TCRdb re-derived calls from the 5' RACE reads in MiXCR, one entry per CDR3 protein. The repertoire holds hundreds of thousands of distinct CDR3 sequences, with 3% to 4.5% as singletons. The sequencing used PBMCs, collected on the day of the yellow fever booster vaccination. Receptors originate from a man between 18 and 35 years old who received the YFV17D yellow fever vaccine.

This clonotype was counted ten times or more. The chain carries TRBV5-4 and TRBJ2-3; 7 bases align to TRBD1. V lost 4 bases, J lost 9 bases, and 5 bases stayed unmatched. Germline lookup yields CDR1 SGHNT and CDR2 YYREEE (reference sequence). The CDR3 runs 12 residues. CDR3 loop: CASSRRDSTQYF. CDR3 sequence (DNA): TGTGCCAGCAGCCGACGGGACAGCACGCAGTATTTT.

This clonotype was detected ten times or more. This chain links TRBV5-1 with TRBJ1-1; D perhaps matches TRBD1 (6 bases). With 1 base removed from V and 4 bases from J, the gap between germline ends came to 20 bases. Germline CDR1 and CDR2: SGHRS and YFSETQ. The CDR3 totals 17 residues. CDR3 in amino acids: CASSLRGWQGSPTEAFF. The CDR3 DNA reads as TGCGCCAGCAGCTTGAGGGGGTGGCAGGGTTCTCCCACTGAAGCTTTCTTT.

This clonotype was counted at least ten times. The chain joins TRBV7-2 to TRBJ2-5; D might be TRBD2 (5 bases). V lost 1 base, J lost 2 bases, and 14 bases lay in between. The CDR3 length is 16 residues. Germline values: CDR1 SGHTA, CDR2 FQGNSA. CDR3 loop: CASSLDPGFVQETQYF. In DNA form, the CDR3 reads TGTGCCAGCAGCTTAGACCCGGGGTTTGTTCAAGAGACCCAGTACTTC.

The table lists this clonotype with many counts. The chain employs TRBV9 and TRBJ2-3, with TRBD2 matching 8 bases. From germline, CDR1 is SGDLS and CDR2 YYNGEE. The CDR3 loop spans 16 amino acids. The J segment lost 1 base and the V segment lost 0 bases, leaving 4 bases of the junction unmatched. The CDR3 DNA is TGTGCCAGCAGCGTAGCAGCTAGCGGGCGCACAGATACGCAGTATTTT. Its translation: CASSVAASGRTDTQYF.

The sample holds many counts of this clonotype. The chain couples TRBV9 to TRBJ2-1, with D perhaps TRBD2 (7 bases). The CDR3 contains 17 residues. The V gene lost 1 base and the J gene lost 1 base, with 15 bases spanning the gap. Germline values: CDR1 SGDLS, CDR2 YYNGEE. The CDR3 nucleotides are TGTGCCAGCAGCGTACAGGGGCGGGGGCCATCCTACAATGAGCAGTTCTTC. Protein sequence: CASSVQGRGPSYNEQFF.

About this clonotype itself: A read error may be the cause here, since a much bigger clone is one base away. This chain uses TRBV9 with TRBJ1-6; D is ambiguous. V dropped 5 bases and J dropped 9 bases, with 15 bases sitting between them. The CDR3 is 14 amino acids. Germline lookup yields CDR1 SGDLS and CDR2 YYNGEE. The CDR3 DNA is TGTGCCAGCAGTGAGGGATTGTGGATTTCACCCCTCCACTTT. Its translation: CASSEGLWISPLHF.

This clonotype has ten or more counts. Here the CDR3 reads CASSQVISYEQYF. CDR3 nucleotide sequence: TGCGCCAGCAGCCAAGTCATCTCCTACGAGCAGTACTTC. The chain employs TRBV4-1 and TRBJ2-7; D gene unclear. V was clipped by 1 base and J by 0 bases, with 4 bases between them. The V gene's germline CDR1 is MGHRA and CDR2 YSYEKL. The CDR3 loop spans 13 amino acids.

This clonotype was recorded many times. This sequence joins TRBV7-9 and TRBJ1-2, with 7 nucleotides matching TRBD1. The V segment lost 1 base and the J segment 3 bases; nucleotides outside the gene matches: 5. The germline V gene has CDR1 SEHNR and CDR2 FQNEAQ (reference sequence). This CDR3 region has 15 residues. CDR3 bases: TGTGCCAGCAGCTTAGTAGGGGACAGCTACTATGGCTACACCTTC. Translating it yields CASSLVGDSYYGYTF.

This rearrangement joins TRBV27 to TRBJ1-2; weak D call: TRBD1 (5 bases). Germline V gene sequence: CDR1 MNHEY, CDR2 SMNVEV (reference sequence). This CDR3 is built from 15 residues. Trimming cost V 6 bases and J 5 bases, with 19 bases left between them. The chain's CDR3 is CASRSGGPDGYGYTF. The CDR3 DNA sequence: TGTGCCAGCAGGTCGGGGGGACCTGACGGTTATGGCTACACCTTC.

This clonotype has at least ten counts. This chain connects TRBV15 to TRBJ1-2; D is possibly TRBD1 (5 bases). Trimming took off 0 bases at V and 4 bases at J, with 9 bases between the two ends. The germline V gene encodes CDR1 LNHNV and CDR2 YYDKDF (reference sequence). The CDR3 covers 14 residues. CDR3 nucleotides: TGTGCCACCAGCAGAGATCCAGGGTCCTATGGCTACACCTTC. Its translation is CATSRDPGSYGYTF.

This clonotype came up many times. The gene calls are TRBV7-2 and TRBJ1-1; D remains unclear. V lost 5 bases and J 1 base, leaving 8 bases between the germline ends. This CDR3 region has 13 residues. CDR1 is SGHTA and CDR2 is FQGNSA in the germline V gene. The CDR3 DNA is TGTGCCAGCAGCACCCAGGCGAACACTGAAGCTTTCTTT. This gives the protein CASSTQANTEAFF.

This clonotype occurred a few times. The rearrangement links TRBV19 to TRBJ2-3; tentative D call: TRBD2 (5 bases). Trimming removed 6 bases at V and 2 bases at J, with 15 bases between. This CDR3 has 15 residues. The germline V gene encodes CDR1 LNHDA and CDR2 SQIVND (reference sequence). The CDR3 DNA is TGTGCCAGTAGCCTCGAGGGTACCTACACAGATACGCAGTATTTT. Translating it yields CASSLEGTYTDTQYF.

This clonotype has just a few counts. The V and J genes are TRBV11-2 and TRBJ1-2; maybe TRBD1 (5 bases). The CDR3 has 14 amino acids. Trimming shortened V by 2 bases and J by 2 bases, and 9 bases separated the two germline ends. Germline CDR1 reads SGHAT; CDR2 reads FQNNGV. CDR3 sequence reads: CASSLTGPNYGYTF. The CDR3 nucleotides read TGTGCCAGCAGCTTAACAGGCCCCAACTATGGCTACACCTTC.

This clonotype was found many times. The V and J genes are TRBV20-1 and TRBJ1-1; weak D call: TRBD1 (5 bases). The germline gives CDR1 DFQATT, CDR2 SNEGSKA (reference sequence). The CDR3 is 14 amino acids. V was trimmed by 6 bases and J by 5 bases, leaving 19 bases between them. CDR3 bases: TGCAGTGCAAAGCAGGGAAAGAAGGGAACTGAAGCTTTCTTT. This codes for CSAKQGKKGTEAFF.

The rearrangement uses TRBV18 and TRBJ1-1; D uncertain. This CDR3 has 12 amino acids. From germline, CDR1 is KGHSH and CDR2 LQKENI. The germline V and J ends were trimmed by 5 bases and 3 bases, with 7 bases remaining between them. CDR3 region: CASSKMDTEAFF. The CDR3 region has the DNA TGTGCCAGCTCAAAGATGGACACTGAAGCTTTCTTT.

DNA for the CDR3: TGTGCCAGCAGCTTGGATAGGACAGGGGAAGCTTTCTTT. The encoded protein is CASSLDRTGEAFF. The chain has TRBV5-4 and TRBJ1-1; 8 bases align to TRBD1. V lost 0 bases to trimming and J lost 8 bases; unmatched junction nucleotides: 3. Germline CDR1 SGHNT, CDR2 YYREEE (reference sequence). The CDR3 is made up of 13 amino acids.

This clonotype was picked up a small number of times. V usage is TRBV5-6 and J usage is TRBJ2-6; D tentatively fits TRBD1 or TRBD2 (6 bases each). Trimming pared 2 bases from V and 1 base from J, leaving 16 bases between. This CDR3 is 18 amino acids long. Germline V gene lookup returns CDR1 SGHDT and CDR2 YYEEEE. The CDR3 DNA sequence: TGTGCCAGCAGCTTAGGGGGGCAGGGAAGATCTGGGGCCAACGTCCTGACTTTC. It is translated as CASSLGGQGRSGANVLTF.

The sample holds many counts of this clonotype. This chain joins TRBV12-3 or TRBV12-4 and TRBJ2-2; D tentatively fits TRBD1 or TRBD2 (6 bases each). V shed 5 bases and J shed 6 bases, with 13 bases lying between them. The CDR3 runs to 14 residues. CDR3 nucleotides: TGTGCCAGCAGTCTCGGGGGCCCGGCCGGGGAGCTGTTTTTT. Protein: CASSLGGPAGELFF.

This clonotype showed up many times. The chain carries TRBV19 and TRBJ1-5; no firm D call. Trimming left V 4 bases short and J 4 bases short, with 8 bases between. Germline CDR1 and CDR2: LNHDA and SQIVND (reference sequence). CDR3 length: 13 residues. The CDR3 region is CASSSQWNQPQHF. CDR3 in DNA: TGTGCCAGTAGTAGCCAGTGGAATCAGCCCCAGCATTTT.

This clonotype was seen many times. The V and J genes are TRBV7-2 and TRBJ2-1; the match to TRBD1 covers 8 bases. The V gene's germline CDR1 is SGHTA and CDR2 FQGNSA. The CDR3 is made up of 15 amino acids. V was clipped by 1 base and J by 2 bases; unmatched bases: 1. CDR3 sequence (DNA): TGTGCCAGCAGCTTAGGGACAGGGACCTACAATGAGCAGTTCTTC. This encodes CASSLGTGTYNEQFF.